This T cell receptor beta chain was found in a study of identical twins. Germline V gives CDR1 LGHDT, CDR2 YNNKEL (reference sequence). The CDR3 length is 11 residues. The ends were cut back, 8 bases at V and 8 bases at J, with 10 bases in the middle. TCRdb passed the 5' RACE reads through MiXCR, listing each CDR3 protein once. This sample yields roughly 1,500,000 distinct CDR3 sequences, of which around 33% are seen a single time; about 0.27% belongs to the top ten. This TCR was recovered from a newborn girl in good health. The sample comprised cord blood. The V and J genes are TRBV3-1 and TRBJ2-1; D perhaps matches TRBD2 (7 bases). The CDR3 DNA follows: TGTGCCAGCGGGGGGGCCTATGAGCAGTTCTTC. Its translation is CASGGAYEQFF.